This T cell receptor (beta chain) appears in the sequencing data of a study of beta chain features in type 1 diabetes. This CDR3 is 13 amino acids long. The germline V and J ends were trimmed by 5 bases and 7 bases, with 14 bases remaining between them. In germline, CDR1 is MDHEN, CDR2 SYDVKM. Expressed TCRB transcripts got sequenced, as all isolated RNA was reverse transcribed. Sequencing was performed with immunoSEQ multiplex PCR; in TCRdb, only in-frame clones are kept and a portion is missing. The table has over 200,000 clones, about 11% seen once. Study-level points and caveats: A moderate, significant TCRB CDR3 shortening appeared in type 1 diabetes across four CD4+ subsets.

This clone appeared a few times. Its matching antigen is unknown. The receptor was derived from a man aged 30 to 39 with type 1 diabetes. V and J are TRBV28 and TRBJ1-2; D possibly corresponds to TRBD1 (5 bases). The sample taken for sequencing was naive CD4+ T cells from blood. CDR3 loop: CASSTPRGFGYTF. The DNA of the CDR3 is TGTGCCAGCAGTACACCCCGGGGGTTTGGCTACACCTTC.